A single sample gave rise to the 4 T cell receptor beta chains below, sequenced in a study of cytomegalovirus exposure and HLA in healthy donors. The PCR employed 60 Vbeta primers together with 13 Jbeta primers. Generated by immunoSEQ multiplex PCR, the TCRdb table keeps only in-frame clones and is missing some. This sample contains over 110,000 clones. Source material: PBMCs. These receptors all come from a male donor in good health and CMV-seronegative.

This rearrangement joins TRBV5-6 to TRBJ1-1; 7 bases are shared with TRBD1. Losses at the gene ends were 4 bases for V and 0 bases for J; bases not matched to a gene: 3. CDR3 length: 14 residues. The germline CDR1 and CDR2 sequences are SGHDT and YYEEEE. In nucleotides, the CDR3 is TGTGCCAGCAGCCCGGGACAGATGAACACTGAAGCTTTCTTT. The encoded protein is CASSPGQMNTEAFF.

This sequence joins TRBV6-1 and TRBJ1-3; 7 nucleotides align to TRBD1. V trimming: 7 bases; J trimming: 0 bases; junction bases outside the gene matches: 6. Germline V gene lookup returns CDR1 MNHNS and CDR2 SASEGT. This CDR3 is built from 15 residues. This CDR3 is CASTWTGNSGNTIYF. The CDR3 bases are TGTGCCAGCACCTGGACAGGTAACTCTGGAAACACCATATATTTT.

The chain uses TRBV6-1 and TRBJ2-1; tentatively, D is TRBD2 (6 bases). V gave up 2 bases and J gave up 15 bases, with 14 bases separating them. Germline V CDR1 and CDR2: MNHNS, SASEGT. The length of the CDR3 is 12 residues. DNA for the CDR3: TGTGCCAGCAGTGAATCCGGGAGCGGGTGGTTCTTC. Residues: CASSESGSGWFF.

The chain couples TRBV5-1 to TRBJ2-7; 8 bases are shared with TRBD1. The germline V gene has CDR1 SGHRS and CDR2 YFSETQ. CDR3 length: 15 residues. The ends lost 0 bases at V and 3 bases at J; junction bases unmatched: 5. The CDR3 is CASSLGGTGFYEQYF. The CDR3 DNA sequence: TGCGCCAGCAGCTTGGGGGGGACAGGCTTCTACGAGCAGTACTTC.